A single sample gave rise to the 20 T cell receptor beta chains below, sequenced in a study of human T cells and chemical hapten exposure (dated by TCRdb to about 2021). Receptors were amplified or captured by RACE. Sequencing relied on a NextSeq 500. The raw public data were reprocessed by TCRdb itself: fastp quality trimming at Q25, MiXCR clonotype calling, in-frame beta chains only. Identical CDR3 protein sequences are pooled into one entry, listed with their most common genes and DNA. The table for this sample lists 100,000 or so distinct CDR3 sequences; approximately 10% of them were counted only once. 3% to 4.5% of the sample belongs to the ten largest clones. The time point label, as the study defines it: patch test 1, 2 weeks after DPC sensitization. What the treatment or condition label conveys for this sample: therapeutic diphenylcyclopropenone sensitization with weekly scalp DPC. The specimen was whole blood, collected in connection with sensitization to the hapten diphenylcyclopropenone (DPC). The receptors shown here come from a woman between 35 and 50 years old with alopecia areata. Some clones in this sample may be carry-over from other donors' samples.

This clonotype was observed a few times. The chain carries TRBV6-5 and TRBJ1-5, with a possible D match to TRBD1 (5 bases). V lost 8 bases to trimming and J lost 0 bases, with 11 bases between them. This CDR3 is built from 14 residues. Germline V gives CDR1 MNHEY, CDR2 SVGAGI. CDR3 coding DNA: TGTGCCAGCGCGACAGTGATTAGCAATCAGCCCCAGCATTTT. Residues: CASATVISNQPQHF.

At least ten counts were recorded for this clonotype. The chain joins TRBV24-1 to TRBJ1-1; 12 positions match TRBD1. The CDR3 is 15 residues long. Trimming at V came to 7 bases and at J to 11 bases, leaving 13 bases not matched to a gene. Germline V gives CDR1 KGHDR, CDR2 SFDVKD. For the CDR3, the DNA is TGTGCCACCAGATCGGAACCCGGGACAGGGGGCCTCGCTTTCTTT. Its protein is CATRSEPGTGGLAFF.

This sequence joins TRBV6-2 or TRBV6-3 and TRBJ2-1; D is ambiguous. CDR3 length equals 11 residues. Trimming left V 0 bases short and J 8 bases short, with 2 bases between. CDR1 and CDR2 (germline): MNHEY, SVGEGT. The CDR3 loop is CASSYSYEQFF. Written as DNA, the CDR3 is TGTGCCAGCAGTTACTCGTATGAGCAGTTCTTC.

This clonotype was counted many times. The chain couples TRBV2 to TRBJ2-1; 11 nucleotides align to TRBD1. CDR1 is SNHLY, CDR2 FYNNEI, per germline. The CDR3 is made up of 13 amino acids. V shed 7 bases and J 10 bases; nucleotides not matched to a gene: 6. The CDR3 region has the DNA TGTGCCAGCACCGGGACAGGGGGATACGAGCAGTTCTTC. Its protein is CASTGTGGYEQFF.

On this clonotype: At one end the junction does not follow the germline gene, possibly because of a read error. As DNA, the CDR3 is TGTGCCAGCAGCTTCGACGACAGGGGTGGCACTAAAGCTTTCTTT. Protein: CASSFDDRGGTKAFF. The chain joins TRBV11-2 to TRBJ1-1, with 8 bases lining up with TRBD1. The CDR3 covers 15 residues. Germline-derived CDR1 and CDR2 are SGHAT and FQNNGV.

In its sample, this clonotype was seen a few times. V and J are TRBV4-1 and TRBJ2-1; no firm D call. The CDR3 is made up of 18 amino acids. V lost 0 bases, J lost 0 bases, and 15 bases lay in between. Germline values: CDR1 MGHRA, CDR2 YSYEKL. The CDR3 loop is CASSQEAPTTSSYNEQFF. CDR3 in DNA: TGCGCCAGCAGCCAAGAAGCCCCAACGACAAGCTCCTACAATGAGCAGTTCTTC.

This clonotype was detected only a few times. At one boundary the junction diverges from the germline segment, which might be a read error. V is TRBV25-1 and J is TRBJ2-4; no clear D gene. Germline V lookup: CDR1 MGHDK, CDR2 SYGVNS. This CDR3 has 14 amino acids. CDR3 coding DNA: TGTGCCAACAGTGAAGGAGTAGCCAAAAACATTCAGTACTTC. It codes for CANSEGVAKNIQYF.

This clonotype occurred a few times. The genes are TRBV20-1 and TRBJ2-7; the match to TRBD2 covers 9 bases. This CDR3 has 15 amino acids. Germline V gene data show CDR1 as DFQATT and CDR2 as SNEGSKA (reference sequence). J lost 0 bases, V lost 8 bases, and 11 bases had no gene match. In nucleotides, the CDR3 is TGCAGTACGAGTAAAGCGGGAGGCCTCTCCTACGAGCAGTACTTC. This sequence encodes CSTSKAGGLSYEQYF.

This clonotype has at least ten counts. The chain couples TRBV7-9 to TRBJ2-3; 9 nucleotides match TRBD1. Germline CDR1 is SEHNR and CDR2 is FQNEAQ (reference sequence). The CDR3 runs to 18 residues. The junction had 12 bases not matched to a gene; V was cut back by 5 bases and J by 0 bases. The CDR3 is CASSRGTGPHTSTDTQYF. As DNA, the CDR3 is TGTGCCAGCAGCCGCGGGACAGGGCCACACACTAGCACAGATACGCAGTATTTT. The full variable domain, with the rest looked up from reference TRBV7-9 and TRBJ2-3, is DTGVSQNPRHKITKRGQNVTFRCDPISEHNRLYWYRQTLGQGPEFLTYFQNEAQLEKSRLLSDRFSAERPKGSFSTLEIQRTEQGDSAMYLCASSRGTGPHTSTDTQYFGPGTRLTVL.

On this clonotype itself: One end of the junction varies from germline; a read error may be responsible. This chain links TRBV7-3 with TRBJ2-2, with 9 bases that match TRBD1. This CDR3 is 16 amino acids long. The germline gives CDR1 SGHTA, CDR2 FQGTGA. The CDR3 DNA follows: TGTGTCAGCAGCCCTTCCCGGGACAGGGCGTCCGGGGAGCTGTTTTTT. Encoded protein: CVSSPSRDRASGELFF.

This clonotype was counted between two and nine times. The gene calls are TRBV2 and TRBJ2-1; TRBD2 aligns across 11 bases. The J segment lost 6 bases and the V segment lost 4 bases, leaving 5 bases of the junction unmatched. Per the germline V gene, CDR1 is SNHLY and CDR2 is FYNNEI. The CDR3 is 15 amino acids. This CDR3 is CASSAASGGTNEQFF. The DNA of the CDR3 is TGTGCCAGCAGTGCCGCTAGCGGGGGGACCAATGAGCAGTTCTTC.

This clonotype was seen at least ten times. The genes are TRBV5-1 and TRBJ2-3; either TRBD1 or TRBD2 may supply D (5 bases each). Trimming took 0 bases from V and 6 from J, leaving 20 bases between them. The germline V gene has CDR1 SGHRS and CDR2 YFSETQ. The length of the CDR3 is 17 residues. CDR3 DNA: TGCGCCAGCAGCTTGGCCGGAGGAGAAGGGGCGCGGGATACGCAGTATTTT. It specifies CASSLAGGEGARDTQYF.

This clonotype was recorded at least ten times. J is TRBJ2-7 and V is TRBV19, with D perhaps given as TRBD1 or TRBD2 (7 bases each). This CDR3 region has 15 residues. CDR1 and CDR2 from the germline V gene are LNHDA and SQIVND (reference sequence). V lost 3 bases and J lost 1, with 13 bases in between. The CDR3 reads CASSIGGTDSYEQYF. The CDR3 nucleotides read TGTGCCAGTAGTATCGGGGGGACAGATTCCTACGAGCAGTACTTC.

This clonotype appeared a few times. The chain recombines TRBV29-1 with TRBJ1-2; D ambiguous. This CDR3 contains 13 residues. Per the germline V gene, CDR1 is SQVTM and CDR2 is ANQGSEA. V was cut by 7 bases and J by 4 bases, with 16 bases left in between. CDR3 coding DNA: TGCAGCGCTGAGCCCGGTCGCGGCTATGGCTACACCTTC. It encodes CSAEPGRGYGYTF.

This clonotype was observed a few times. This rearrangement joins TRBV14 to TRBJ2-7; 7 nucleotides agree with TRBD1. From germline, CDR1 is SGHDN and CDR2 FVKESK. The CDR3 is made up of 13 amino acids. Trimming at V came to 2 bases and at J to 3 bases, leaving 1 base not matched to a gene. The CDR3: CASSQTGVYEQYF. The CDR3, as DNA: TGTGCCAGCAGCCAAACAGGGGTCTACGAGCAGTACTTC.

This clonotype was seen more than once but under ten times. The chain links TRBV20-1 to TRBJ2-2; 10 nucleotides align to TRBD2. Trimming cost V 6 bases and J 2 bases; bases outside gene matches: 15. CDR1 DFQATT and CDR2 SNEGSKA come from the germline V gene (reference sequence). This CDR3 spans 18 amino acids. The CDR3 coding sequence is TGCAGTGCCCGTCCACCCCGGTCTAGCGGGGGTAACACCGGGGAGCTGTTTTTT. Protein product: CSARPPRSSGGNTGELFF.

This clonotype was detected many times. J is TRBJ2-7 and V is TRBV27, with 7 bases aligning to TRBD1. The CDR3 has 15 amino acids. Germline loops: CDR1 MNHEY, CDR2 SMNVEV (reference sequence). The trim removed 4 bases at V and 3 bases at J, leaving 9 bases unmatched. The CDR3 bases are TGTGCCAGCAGTTCCCCTCGACAGGGAATCTACGAGCAGTACTTC. It is translated as CASSSPRQGIYEQYF.

This clonotype has ten or more counts. The rearrangement joins TRBV3-1 to TRBJ1-1; possible D gene TRBD1, 5 bases. The CDR3 is 14 amino acids. The V gene's germline CDR1 is LGHDT and CDR2 YNNKEL (reference sequence). The V end lost 3 bases, the J end lost 1 base, and 9 bases lay between the germline ends. The CDR3 sequence: CASSQVGGNTEAFF. Written as DNA, the CDR3 is TGTGCCAGCAGCCAGGTCGGGGGGAACACTGAAGCTTTCTTT.

The genes are TRBV10-3 and TRBJ2-3, with 8 bases identical to TRBD2. The CDR3 is 18 amino acids. Germline CDR1 ENHRY, CDR2 SYGVKD. V gave up 5 bases and J gave up 0 bases; unmatched junction bases: 13. CDR3 sequence reads: CAISQAGGLMTSTDTQYF. For the CDR3, the DNA is TGTGCCATCAGTCAGGCGGGGGGATTGATGACTAGCACAGATACGCAGTATTTT.

V is TRBV6-5 and J is TRBJ1-1; 10 bases map to TRBD1. The CDR3 has 13 amino acids. Germline CDR1 MNHEY, CDR2 SVGAGI. Germline trimming cut 6 bases from V and 5 bases from J; bases unmatched to any gene: 3. The CDR3 DNA reads as TGTGCCAGCAGACGACAGGGGGCTACTGAAGCTTTCTTT. Its protein product is CASRRQGATEAFF.